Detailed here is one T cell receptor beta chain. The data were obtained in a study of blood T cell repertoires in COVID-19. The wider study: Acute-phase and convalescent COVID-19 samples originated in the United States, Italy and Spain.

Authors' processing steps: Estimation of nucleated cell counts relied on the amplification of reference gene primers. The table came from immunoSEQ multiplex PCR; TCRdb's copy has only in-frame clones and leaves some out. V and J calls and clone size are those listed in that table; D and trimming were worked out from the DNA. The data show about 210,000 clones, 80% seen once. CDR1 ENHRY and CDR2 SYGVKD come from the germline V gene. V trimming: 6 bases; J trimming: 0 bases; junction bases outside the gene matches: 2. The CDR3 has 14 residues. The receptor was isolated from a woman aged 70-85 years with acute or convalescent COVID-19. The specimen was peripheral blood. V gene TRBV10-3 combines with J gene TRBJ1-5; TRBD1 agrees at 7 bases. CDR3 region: CAIRRTGSNQPQHF. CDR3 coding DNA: TGTGCCATCAGAAGGACAGGTAGCAATCAGCCCCAGCATTTT.